This entry lists 11 T cell receptor beta chains sequenced from one sample in a study of shared clonotypes between healthy human individuals. Generated by immunoSEQ multiplex PCR, the TCRdb table keeps only in-frame clones and is missing some. The table lists about 360,000 clones, 73% of them singletons. The sequenced sample was memory CD4+ T cells sorted from blood. Subset indicated: CD45RA-negative fraction. Receptors originate from a man aged 25-45 years in good health.

This clone appeared a single time. The CDR3 region is CSVDRGAPEQFF. The CDR3 DNA sequence: TGCAGCGTTGATAGGGGGGCACCTGAGCAGTTCTTC. The chain links TRBV29-1 to TRBJ2-1; D may correspond to TRBD1 or TRBD2 (6 bases each). V lost 3 bases and J lost 9, with 12 bases in between. CDR3 length: 12 residues. Per germline, CDR1 SQVTM and CDR2 ANQGSEA.

The rearrangement joins TRBV19 to TRBJ1-5; a possible D gene is TRBD1 (6 bases). Germline V gives CDR1 LNHDA, CDR2 SQIVND (reference sequence). The CDR3 is 16 residues long. The V gene lost 6 bases and the J gene lost 1 base, with 16 bases spanning the gap. Here the CDR3 DNA reads TGTGCCAGTAGCATATGGGGGGCGGCGAGCAATCAGCCCCAGCATTTT. Translating it yields CASSIWGAASNQPQHF.

The chain couples TRBV5-6 to TRBJ2-2; 11 bases line up with TRBD1. V shed 1 base, J shed 7 bases, and the junction held 6 bases outside the gene matches. CDR1 SGHDT and CDR2 YYEEEE come from the germline V gene. This CDR3 comprises 16 residues. The DNA for the CDR3 is TGTGCCAGCAGCTTGAGGACAGGGGGCTGGTTCGGGGAGCTGTTTTTT. Translation gives CASSLRTGGWFGELFF.

This chain connects TRBV6-6 to TRBJ1-5; 7 nucleotides match TRBD1. The CDR3 contains 15 residues. The ends lost 7 bases at V and 4 bases at J; junction bases unmatched: 10. Germline-derived CDR1 and CDR2 are MNHNY and SVGAGI (reference sequence). This chain's CDR3 is CASKTGVLGNQPQHF. CDR3 nucleotide sequence: TGTGCCAGCAAAACAGGGGTGTTGGGTAATCAGCCCCAGCATTTT.

The genes are TRBV6-5 and TRBJ2-2; perhaps TRBD2 as D (6 bases). Trimming left V 0 bases short and J 5 bases short, with 7 bases between. Per germline, CDR1 MNHEY and CDR2 SVGAGI. The CDR3 is 14 amino acids. For the CDR3, the DNA is TGTGCCAGCAGTTACTCCGGGAGAACCGGGGAGCTGTTTTTT. Amino acid sequence: CASSYSGRTGELFF.

J is TRBJ1-2 and V is TRBV7-8, with a possible D match to TRBD1 (5 bases). This CDR3 contains 14 residues. Germline CDR1 reads SGHVS; CDR2 reads FQNEAQ. V gave up 5 bases and J gave up 4 bases, with 14 bases separating them. The chain's CDR3 is CASSLGAAGYGYTF. CDR3 DNA sequence: TGTGCCAGCAGCCTAGGGGCAGCCGGCTATGGCTACACCTTC.

This clone has only one observation. The chain carries TRBV5-1 and TRBJ2-1; 8 nucleotides agree with TRBD1. Trimming removed 4 bases from V and 7 bases from J; junction bases left unmatched: 4. This CDR3 is 13 amino acids long. Per the germline V gene, CDR1 is SGHRS and CDR2 is YFSETQ. CDR3 nucleotides: TGCGCCAGCAGCGTGGACAGGGTTAATGAGCAGTTCTTC. It yields the protein CASSVDRVNEQFF.

The chain carries TRBV12-5 and TRBJ2-7; D is possibly TRBD2 (5 bases). CDR1 LGHNT and CDR2 FRNRAP come from the germline V gene. The V gene lost 5 bases and the J gene lost 4 bases, with 9 bases spanning the gap. CDR3 length: 12 amino acids. CDR3 DNA: TGTGCTAGTGGTAGCGGATGGTACGAGCAGTACTTC. Amino acid sequence: CASGSGWYEQYF.

The chain uses TRBV7-9 and TRBJ2-7, with D hard to call. Germline V gene sequence: CDR1 SEHNR, CDR2 FQNEAQ (reference sequence). The V and J ends lost 2 bases and 5 bases respectively, with 7 bases between them. CDR3 size: 12 residues. The CDR3 nucleotides are TGTGCCAGCAGCTTACCGGGTGACGAGCAGTACTTC. It codes for CASSLPGDEQYF.

The rearrangement joins TRBV5-4 to TRBJ1-2, with D possibly TRBD1 on 6 matching bases. This CDR3 contains 15 residues. Germline V gene sequence: CDR1 SGHNT, CDR2 YYREEE (reference sequence). Trimming cost V 4 bases and J 7 bases, with 20 bases left between them. The CDR3: CASSLSTGPLRGYTF. CDR3 DNA sequence: TGTGCCAGCAGCCTCTCGACAGGCCCTTTACGTGGCTACACCTTC.

In this sample, this clone turned up a few times. The CDR3 nucleotides read TGTGCCAGCTCACCAGAACTAGGTACTTCGGGTGAGCAGTACTTC. Residues: CASSPELGTSGEQYF. This chain uses TRBV18 with TRBJ2-7, with D possibly being TRBD2 (5 bases). CDR1 and CDR2 from the germline V gene are KGHSH and LQKENI. With 2 bases removed from V and 7 bases from J, the gap between germline ends came to 18 bases. This CDR3 has 15 amino acids.